The rows below give T cell receptor beta chains drawn from one sample of a study of radiotherapy plus CTLA-4 blockade in lung cancer. Repertoires were generated with immunoSEQ multiplex PCR, while TCRdb's copy carries only in-frame clones and drops some. This table holds 40,000 to 45,000 clones, approximately 70% found once. Material: peripheral blood, obtained from a patient treated with radiotherapy plus ipilimumab. The receptors here all came from a human donor with non-small cell lung cancer who had stable disease on radiotherapy plus ipilimumab. The CDR3 runs from the conserved cysteine through the conserved F or W. Fields, in order: J gene, clone size, CDR3 length, V gene, D gene, CDR3 DNA, CDR3 protein. D genes are given only for firm matches. Some rows have no size entry. The others give once, few or many, or a class for an expanded clone.

j_gene: TRBJ1-1; abundance: NA; len: 16; v_gene: TRBV10-1; d_gene: TRBD1; CDR3nt: TGCGCCAGCAGCGCCGGGACAGGGACGATGAACACTGAAGCTTTCTTT; CDR3aa: CASSAGTGTMNTEAFF
j_gene: TRBJ1-2; abundance: NA; len: 19; v_gene: TRBV7-2; d_gene: NA; CDR3nt: TGTGCCAGCAGCCACTTACCTGACCCCTCTGCAGGGATACGCTATGGCTACACCTTC; CDR3aa: CASSHLPDPSAGIRYGYTF
j_gene: TRBJ1-2; abundance: NA; len: 13; v_gene: TRBV7-8; d_gene: NA; CDR3nt: TGTGCCAGCAGTCCCCCGGGGGAGGGTGGCTACACCTTC; CDR3aa: CASSPPGEGGYTF
j_gene: TRBJ1-2; abundance: NA; len: 12; v_gene: TRBV5-1; d_gene: NA; CDR3nt: TGCGCCAGCAGCTCAACAGTCAGTGGCTACACCTTC; CDR3aa: CASSSTVSGYTF
j_gene: TRBJ2-5; abundance: once; len: 17; v_gene: TRBV11-2; d_gene: TRBD2; CDR3nt: TGTGCCAGCAGCCGACTAGCGGGGAGTTACGCCCAAGAGACCCAGTACTTC; CDR3aa: CASSRLAGSYAQETQYF
j_gene: TRBJ2-3; abundance: few; len: 15; v_gene: TRBV6-1; d_gene: NA; CDR3nt: TGTGCCAGCAGTGAAGAGGGGCGCAGCACAGATACGCAGTATTTT; CDR3aa: CASSEEGRSTDTQYF
j_gene: TRBJ1-6; abundance: NA; len: 15; v_gene: TRBV7-2; d_gene: TRBD1; CDR3nt: TGTGCCAGCAGCCACGACGACAGGGAAGGGTCACCCCTCCACTTT; CDR3aa: CASSHDDREGSPLHF
j_gene: TRBJ1-1; abundance: once; len: 15; v_gene: TRBV12-1; d_gene: NA; CDR3nt: TGTGCCAGCAGCTTTGTGCGCCTGCGGAACACTGAAGCTTTCTTT; CDR3aa: CASSFVRLRNTEAFF
j_gene: TRBJ2-3; abundance: NA; len: 13; v_gene: TRBV7-2; d_gene: NA; CDR3nt: TGTGCCAGCAGCTCCAGGGGAGAGTATACGCAGTATTTT; CDR3aa: CASSSRGEYTQYF
j_gene: TRBJ2-7; abundance: NA; len: 12; v_gene: TRBV6-5; d_gene: TRBD2; CDR3nt: TGTGCCAGCAGCCTTGGGGGGGGCGAGCAGTACTTC; CDR3aa: CASSLGGGEQYF
j_gene: TRBJ1-1; abundance: NA; len: 15; v_gene: TRBV5-1; d_gene: NA; CDR3nt: TGCGCCAGCAGCACCATGCGGGGTGTCGGCACTGAAGCTTTCTTT; CDR3aa: CASSTMRGVGTEAFF
j_gene: TRBJ1-1; abundance: few; len: 16; v_gene: TRBV30; d_gene: TRBD1; CDR3nt: TGTGCCTGGAGTGTAAGTAGGACAGGGGGTGACACTGAAGCTTTCTTT; CDR3aa: CAWSVSRTGGDTEAFF
j_gene: TRBJ1-2; abundance: NA; len: 16; v_gene: TRBV28; d_gene: NA; CDR3nt: TGTGCCAGCAGCCCCCCGGGTTCGTTTTTGGGCTATGGCTACACCTTC; CDR3aa: CASSPPGSFLGYGYTF
j_gene: TRBJ2-2; abundance: NA; len: 14; v_gene: TRBV2; d_gene: NA; CDR3nt: TGTGCCAGCAGAGGCTACAGGGACACCGGGGAGCTGTTTTTT; CDR3aa: CASRGYRDTGELFF
j_gene: TRBJ2-7; abundance: NA; len: 15; v_gene: TRBV7-8; d_gene: NA; CDR3nt: TGTGCCAGCAGCACGGGGGCAGGGGGCTCCTACGAGCAGTACTTC; CDR3aa: CASSTGAGGSYEQYF
j_gene: TRBJ2-7; abundance: NA; len: 11; v_gene: TRBV11-2; d_gene: NA; CDR3nt: TGTGCCAGCAGCTCCGTCTACGAGCAGTACTTC; CDR3aa: CASSSVYEQYF
j_gene: TRBJ2-1; abundance: NA; len: 15; v_gene: TRBV5-1; d_gene: TRBD1; CDR3nt: TGCGCCAGCAGCTCCCAGGGGGTACGATACAATGAGCAGTTCTTC; CDR3aa: CASSSQGVRYNEQFF
j_gene: TRBJ1-6; abundance: NA; len: 15; v_gene: TRBV6-5; d_gene: NA; CDR3nt: TGTGCCAGCAGAACCACGGGGGGGGCTAATTCACCCCTCCACTTT; CDR3aa: CASRTTGGANSPLHF
j_gene: TRBJ2-5; abundance: NA; len: 16; v_gene: TRBV2; d_gene: TRBD2; CDR3nt: TGTGCCAGCAGTGAACGGGTAGCGGGGGATCAAGAGACCCAGTACTTC; CDR3aa: CASSERVAGDQETQYF
j_gene: TRBJ1-3; abundance: NA; len: 13; v_gene: TRBV30; d_gene: NA; CDR3nt: TGTGCCTGGACGGGTCAGTCTGGAAACACCATATATTTT; CDR3aa: CAWTGQSGNTIYF
j_gene: TRBJ2-3; abundance: NA; len: 13; v_gene: TRBV11-3; d_gene: NA; CDR3nt: TGTGCCAGCAGCTTAGACCTCACAGATACGCAGTATTTT; CDR3aa: CASSLDLTDTQYF
j_gene: TRBJ1-1; abundance: NA; len: 14; v_gene: TRBV6-6; d_gene: NA; CDR3nt: TGTGCCAGCAGTTCCCAGGGTCCGGGCACTGAAGCTTTCTTT; CDR3aa: CASSSQGPGTEAFF
j_gene: TRBJ2-4; abundance: NA; len: 14; v_gene: TRBV27; d_gene: NA; CDR3nt: TGTGCCAGCAGTTTATGGGGGGGCGCAAACATTCAGTACTTC; CDR3aa: CASSLWGGANIQYF
j_gene: TRBJ2-5; abundance: once; len: 14; v_gene: TRBV4-1; d_gene: TRBD1; CDR3nt: TGCGCCAGCAGCCAGACAGGGAACGGAGAGACCCAGTACTTC; CDR3aa: CASSQTGNGETQYF
j_gene: TRBJ1-5; abundance: NA; len: 12; v_gene: TRBV30; d_gene: NA; CDR3nt: TGTGCCTCCGGGGGGGGCAATCAGCCCCAGCATTTT; CDR3aa: CASGGGNQPQHF
j_gene: TRBJ1-1; abundance: NA; len: 12; v_gene: TRBV30; d_gene: TRBD1; CDR3nt: TGTGCCTGGAGTGGACAGGGCACTGAAGCTTTCTTT; CDR3aa: CAWSGQGTEAFF
j_gene: TRBJ1-4; abundance: once; len: 15; v_gene: TRBV5-1; d_gene: TRBD1; CDR3nt: TGCGCCAGCAGCGCCTCCGGGACAGTGGACGAAAAACTGTTTTTT; CDR3aa: CASSASGTVDEKLFF
j_gene: TRBJ1-2; abundance: few; len: 12; v_gene: TRBV29-1; d_gene: TRBD1; CDR3nt: TGCAGTGGCGGACAGGGGAACTATGGCTACACCTTC; CDR3aa: CSGGQGNYGYTF
j_gene: TRBJ1-1; abundance: NA; len: 15; v_gene: TRBV5-1; d_gene: TRBD1; CDR3nt: TGCGCCAGCAGCTCGGGACAGGGCGGTTATACTGAAGCTTTCTTT; CDR3aa: CASSSGQGGYTEAFF
j_gene: TRBJ2-2; abundance: NA; len: 13; v_gene: TRBV2; d_gene: NA; CDR3nt: TGTGCCAGCAGTGAAACTAGCCCCGGGGAGCTGTTTTTT; CDR3aa: CASSETSPGELFF
j_gene: TRBJ2-3; abundance: once; len: 11; v_gene: TRBV20-1; d_gene: NA; CDR3nt: TGCAGTGCTACGGCGCGGGATACGCAGTATTTT; CDR3aa: CSATARDTQYF
j_gene: TRBJ1-1; abundance: once; len: 14; v_gene: TRBV30; d_gene: NA; CDR3nt: TGTGCCTGGAGGGCAAGGGGCGGGAACACTGAAGCTTTCTTT; CDR3aa: CAWRARGGNTEAFF
j_gene: TRBJ1-1; abundance: NA; len: 14; v_gene: TRBV2; d_gene: NA; CDR3nt: TGTGCCAGCACTTCAGGGAGGTTCCGGACTGAAGCTTTCTTT; CDR3aa: CASTSGRFRTEAFF
j_gene: TRBJ1-2; abundance: few; len: 11; v_gene: TRBV10-3; d_gene: NA; CDR3nt: TGTGCCATCTCGGGAGGGGGTGGCTACACCTTC; CDR3aa: CAISGGGGYTF
j_gene: TRBJ2-1; abundance: NA; len: 14; v_gene: TRBV2; d_gene: TRBD1; CDR3nt: TGTGCCAGCCTCAGAGACAGGGGAAACAATGAGCAGTTCTTC; CDR3aa: CASLRDRGNNEQFF